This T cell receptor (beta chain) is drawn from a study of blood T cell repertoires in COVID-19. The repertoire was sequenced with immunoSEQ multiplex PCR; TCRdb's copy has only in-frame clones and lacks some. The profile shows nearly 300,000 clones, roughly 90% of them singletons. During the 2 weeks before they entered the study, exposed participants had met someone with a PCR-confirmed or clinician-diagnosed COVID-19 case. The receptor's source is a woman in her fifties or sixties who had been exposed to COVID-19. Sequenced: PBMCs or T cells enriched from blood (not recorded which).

The CDR3 protein is CASSKRGYYEQYF. The CDR3 DNA follows: TGTGCCAGCAGCAAACGGGGGTACTACGAGCAGTACTTC. The V call is TRBV6-5, the J call TRBJ2-7; the D gene is possibly TRBD2 (6 bases). This CDR3 spans 13 amino acids. Germline CDR1 MNHEY, CDR2 SVGAGI. The V and J ends lost 6 bases and 3 bases respectively, with 12 bases between them.